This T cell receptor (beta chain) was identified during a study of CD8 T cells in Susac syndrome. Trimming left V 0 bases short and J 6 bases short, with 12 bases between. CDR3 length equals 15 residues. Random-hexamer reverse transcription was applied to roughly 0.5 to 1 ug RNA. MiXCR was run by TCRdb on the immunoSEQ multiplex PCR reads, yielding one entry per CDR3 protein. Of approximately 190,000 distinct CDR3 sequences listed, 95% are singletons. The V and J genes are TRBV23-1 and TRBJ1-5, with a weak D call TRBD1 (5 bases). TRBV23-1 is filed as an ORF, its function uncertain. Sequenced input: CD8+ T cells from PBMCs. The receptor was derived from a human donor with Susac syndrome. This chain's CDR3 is CASSQSSGLLQPQHF. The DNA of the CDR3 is TGCGCCAGCAGTCAATCTTCGGGGCTTCTTCAGCCCCAGCATTTT.